A single sample is the source of the 25 T cell receptor beta chains below, sequenced in a study of T-cell reconstitution after alpha-beta-depleted transplantation in children (TCRdb year 2016). Receptor amplification or capture employed PCR. Sequencer: Illumina HiSeq 2500. Molecular barcoding was employed in the preparation of TCR libraries, with unique molecular identifiers being used to normalize TCRbeta repertoire quantification. TCRdb reprocessed the public reads (quality trimming at Q25 with fastp, clone calling with MiXCR) and kept in-frame beta chains. Records with the same CDR3 protein are collapsed into one entry carrying the most frequent genes and DNA. The sample table holds a few hundred thousand distinct CDR3 sequences, of which 25% to 30% were seen once. The ten largest clones take up around a third of the sample. What this sample's treatment or condition label stands for: allogeneic hematopoietic cell transplantation with graft depleted of TCRalphabeta T cells and CD19 B cells.

The material sequenced was PBMCs, taken before TCRalphabeta/CD19-depleted stem cell transplant. The receptors stem from a boy under two years old with Wiskott-Aldrich syndrome, due to receive a stem cell transplant.

This clonotype was seen more than once but under ten times. This rearrangement joins TRBV10-3 to TRBJ2-3; D is possibly TRBD1 (6 bases). V was shortened by 4 bases and J by 4 bases, with 12 bases between the two germline ends. The CDR3 has 14 residues. Per germline, CDR1 ENHRY and CDR2 SYGVKD. As DNA, the CDR3 is TGTGCCATCAGTGGGGGGACAAACCCAGATACGCAGTATTTT. Its protein is CAISGGTNPDTQYF.

The chain combines TRBV5-1 with TRBJ2-3; D not certain. CDR1 and CDR2 (germline): SGHRS, YFSETQ. This CDR3 has 14 residues. Trimming left V 6 bases short and J 4 bases short, with 15 bases between. CDR3 DNA sequence: TGCGCCAGCATGTTTAACTCTGGTGCAGATACGCAGTATTTT. This translates into CASMFNSGADTQYF.

In its sample, this clonotype was seen once. This chain uses TRBV5-1 with TRBJ2-4, with 7 bases fitting TRBD1. Germline assignment: CDR1 SGHRS and CDR2 YFSETQ. The CDR3 loop spans 13 amino acids. The trim removed 0 bases at V and 12 bases at J, leaving 6 bases unmatched. The chain's CDR3 is CASSLGQGDSQYF. CDR3 sequence (DNA): TGCGCCAGCAGCTTGGGACAGGGAGACAGTCAGTACTTC.

The chain couples TRBV4-1 to TRBJ1-1; 9 nucleotides line up with TRBD1. Germline V lookup: CDR1 MGHRA, CDR2 YSYEKL. V was clipped by 6 bases and J by 3 bases; unmatched bases: 8. The CDR3 covers 15 residues. The CDR3 spells CASRSGTGGHTEAFF. The CDR3 DNA sequence: TGCGCCAGCAGGTCCGGAACAGGGGGCCACACTGAAGCTTTCTTT.

This clonotype was seen more than once but under ten times. The chain has TRBV18 and TRBJ1-3; TRBD1 matches 7 bases. The length of the CDR3 is 15 residues. Germline CDR1 reads KGHSH; CDR2 reads LQKENI. V lost 6 bases and J lost 8; bases outside the gene matches: 13. The DNA for the CDR3 is TGTGCCAGCTCTCTCAGGACAGGCGGCGCGGACACCATATATTTT. This codes for CASSLRTGGADTIYF.

This clonotype came up a few times. V gene TRBV5-1 combines with J gene TRBJ1-2; 7 bases agree with TRBD1. J lost 3 bases, V lost 4 bases, and 9 bases had no gene match. Per the germline V gene, CDR1 is SGHRS and CDR2 is YFSETQ. This CDR3 is built from 15 residues. For the CDR3, the DNA is TGCGCCAGCAGCCCAAGGACAGGTCGGGACTATGGCTACACCTTC. Translation: CASSPRTGRDYGYTF. Full variable domain (rest looked up from reference TRBV5-1 and TRBJ1-2): KAGVTQTPRYLIKTRGQQVTLSCSPISGHRSVSWYQQTPGQGLQFLFEYFSETQRNKGNFPGRFSGRQFSNSRSEMNVSTLELGDSALYLCASSPRTGRDYGYTFGSGTRLTVV.

This clonotype was found a few times. J is TRBJ2-7 and V is TRBV28, with TRBD2 matching 16 bases. The CDR3 totals 16 residues. V lost 7 bases to trimming and J lost 0 bases; unmatched junction nucleotides: 3. Looked up from germline, CDR1 is MDHEN and CDR2 is SYDVKM. The CDR3: CASTGLAGGPSYEQYF. The CDR3, as DNA: TGTGCCAGCACGGGACTAGCGGGAGGGCCCTCCTACGAGCAGTACTTC.

The chain employs TRBV5-1 and TRBJ2-5; possible D gene TRBD2, 5 bases. Trimming cost V 4 bases and J 5 bases, with 12 bases left between them. This CDR3 region has 13 residues. Germline V gene sequence: CDR1 SGHRS, CDR2 YFSETQ. The CDR3 loop reads CASSGGRLETQYF. For the CDR3, the DNA is TGCGCCAGCAGCGGAGGTCGGCTGGAGACCCAGTACTTC.

V is TRBV5-1 and J is TRBJ1-4; maybe TRBD1 (5 bases). V lost 4 bases, J lost 5 bases, and 12 bases lay in between. Per the germline V gene, CDR1 is SGHRS and CDR2 is YFSETQ. The CDR3 consists of 14 residues. The CDR3 here is CASSRSGFNEKLFF. The CDR3 bases are TGCGCCAGCAGCCGCTCAGGGTTCAATGAAAAACTGTTTTTT.

The genes are TRBV5-1 and TRBJ2-1; possibly TRBD2 for D (6 bases). The V end lost 2 bases, the J end lost 2 bases, and 11 bases lay between the germline ends. Per the germline V gene, CDR1 is SGHRS and CDR2 is YFSETQ. This CDR3 has 15 residues. CDR3 nucleotide sequence: TGCGCCAGCAGCTTACGGGTAGCGGCCTACAATGAGCAGTTCTTC. The encoded protein is CASSLRVAAYNEQFF.

The genes are TRBV7-9 and TRBJ2-1; 7 bases are a match to TRBD2. The J segment lost 7 bases and the V segment lost 1 base, leaving 7 bases of the junction unmatched. The CDR3 has 15 residues. CDR1 is SEHNR, CDR2 FQNEAQ, per germline (reference sequence). The CDR3 spells CASSLGLAEINEQFF. In nucleotides, the CDR3 is TGTGCCAGCAGCTTAGGACTAGCTGAAATAAATGAGCAGTTCTTC.

The sample holds a few counts of this clonotype. The chain recombines TRBV24-1 with TRBJ2-1, with 9 bases fitting TRBD1. The trim removed 2 bases at V and 9 bases at J, leaving 16 bases unmatched. Germline loops: CDR1 KGHDR, CDR2 SFDVKD. The CDR3 contains 18 residues. The DNA for the CDR3 is TGTGCCACCAGTGATTCCTCTATCGACAGGGGGTCAGATAGTGAGCAGTTCTTC. It encodes CATSDSSIDRGSDSEQFF.

This sequence joins TRBV7-7 and TRBJ2-1; 8 nucleotides match TRBD2. The germline V gene encodes CDR1 SSHAT and CDR2 FNYEAQ (reference sequence). J lost 12 bases, V lost 4 bases, and 8 bases had no gene match. The CDR3 consists of 13 residues. CDR3 residues: CASSSNVAGSQFF. DNA of the CDR3: TGTGCCAGCAGCTCGAACGTAGCGGGGTCGCAGTTCTTC.

The rearrangement joins TRBV5-1 to TRBJ2-1, with D perhaps matching TRBD1 (6 bases). The V gene's germline CDR1 is SGHRS and CDR2 YFSETQ. V was trimmed by 3 bases and J by 0 bases, leaving 25 bases between them. The CDR3 has 20 residues. CDR3 loop: CASSSSWVTRDKSSYNEQFF. In DNA form, the CDR3 reads TGCGCCAGCAGCTCGTCCTGGGTTACTCGGGACAAAAGCTCCTACAATGAGCAGTTCTTC.

The rearrangement links TRBV3-1 to TRBJ2-7, with D hard to call. Germline V lookup: CDR1 LGHDT, CDR2 YNNKEL (reference sequence). CDR3 size: 15 residues. The V and J ends lost 1 base and 4 bases respectively, with 14 bases between them. CDR3 in DNA: TGTGCCAGCAGCCAAGTCACACAGCCGTATTACGAGCAGTACTTC. This translates into CASSQVTQPYYEQYF.

There are a few counts of this clonotype. The V call is TRBV20-1, the J call TRBJ2-7, with D perhaps matching TRBD2 (6 bases). Trimming took 3 bases from V and 5 from J, leaving 14 bases between them. The CDR3 has 13 residues. Germline CDR1 DFQATT, CDR2 SNEGSKA (reference sequence). The DNA for the CDR3 is TGCAGTGCTAGTTCGGGACTCAGGGACGAGCAGTACTTC. This codes for CSASSGLRDEQYF.

This clonotype was found a few times. V is TRBV20-1 and J is TRBJ2-3, with TRBD2 matching 9 bases. This CDR3 is built from 14 residues. Germline assignment: CDR1 DFQATT and CDR2 SNEGSKA (reference sequence). V lost 6 bases, J lost 5 bases, and 9 bases stayed unmatched. CDR3 residues: CSAGVAGVLDTQYF. The DNA for the CDR3 is TGCAGTGCAGGAGTAGCGGGGGTGTTAGATACGCAGTATTTT.

V gene TRBV28 combines with J gene TRBJ1-5, with a weak D call TRBD1 (6 bases). The CDR3 runs 18 residues. The V gene's germline CDR1 is MDHEN and CDR2 SYDVKM. With 2 bases removed from V and 0 bases from J, the gap between germline ends came to 17 bases. The CDR3 reads CASSLPRSTGYSNQPQHF. The CDR3, as DNA: TGTGCCAGCAGTTTACCTCGGAGTACAGGGTATAGCAATCAGCCCCAGCATTTT.

The chain couples TRBV5-1 to TRBJ1-2; the match to TRBD1 covers 8 bases. V trimming: 5 bases; J trimming: 9 bases; junction bases outside the gene matches: 6. The germline V gene encodes CDR1 SGHRS and CDR2 YFSETQ. The CDR3 consists of 12 residues. The CDR3 DNA reads as TGCGCCAGCAGTCAGGACAGGGACAGCTACACCTTC. Encoded protein: CASSQDRDSYTF. Full variable domain (missing parts from reference TRBV5-1 and TRBJ1-2): KAGVTQTPRYLIKTRGQQVTLSCSPISGHRSVSWYQQTPGQGLQFLFEYFSETQRNKGNFPGRFSGRQFSNSRSEMNVSTLELGDSALYLCASSQDRDSYTFGSGTRLTVV.

The chain couples TRBV28 to TRBJ2-5; the match to TRBD2 covers 13 bases. Germline CDR1 reads MDHEN; CDR2 reads SYDVKM. CDR3 length equals 19 residues. V lost 4 bases and J lost 6; bases outside the gene matches: 17. DNA of the CDR3: TGTGCCAGCAGTTCGCCCCCACTAGCGGGAGGGCCTCGGGGGAAGACCCAGTACTTC. This gives the protein CASSSPPLAGGPRGKTQYF. Together with reference TRBV28 and TRBJ2-5, the CDR3 gives the full variable domain: DVKVTQSSRYLVKRTGEKVFLECVQDMDHENMFWYRQDPGLGLRLIYFSYDVKMKEKGDIPEGYSVSREKKERFSLILESASTNQTSMYLCASSSPPLAGGPRGKTQYFGPGTRLLVL.

This clonotype turned up a few times. The chain recombines TRBV30 with TRBJ1-1; D is perhaps TRBD1 (5 bases). Germline V gene sequence: CDR1 GTSNPN, CDR2 SVGIG (reference sequence). This CDR3 is 13 amino acids long. V shed 4 bases and J shed 0 bases, with 9 bases lying between them. CDR3 sequence: CAWTGGVNTEAFF. Here the CDR3 DNA reads TGTGCCTGGACCGGAGGGGTGAACACTGAAGCTTTCTTT. The whole variable domain, filled in from reference TRBV30 and TRBJ1-1, reads SQTIHQWPATLVQPVGSPLSLECTVEGTSNPNLYWYRQAAGRGLQLLFYSVGIGQISSEVPQNLSASRPQDRQFILSSKKLLLSDSGFYLCAWTGGVNTEAFFGQGTRLTVV.

This clonotype came up a few times. The V gene is TRBV18, the J gene TRBJ2-1; tentatively, D is TRBD1 or TRBD2 (5 bases each). The CDR3 is made up of 16 amino acids. The V end was cut by 3 bases, the J end by 1 base, with 13 bases between. Germline lookup yields CDR1 KGHSH and CDR2 LQKENI. The chain's CDR3 is CASSPFPGTSYNEQFF. DNA of the CDR3: TGTGCCAGCTCACCTTTCCCCGGGACGTCCTACAATGAGCAGTTCTTC. The full variable domain, with the rest looked up from reference TRBV18 and TRBJ2-1, is NAGVMQNPRHLVRRRGQEARLRCSPMKGHSHVYWYRQLPEEGLKFMVYLQKENIIDESGMPKERFSAEFPKEGPSILRIQQVVRGDSAAYFCASSPFPGTSYNEQFFGPGTRLTVL.

In its sample, this clonotype was seen a few times. The genes are TRBV20-1 and TRBJ2-7, with D perhaps being TRBD1 or TRBD2 (7 bases each). The CDR3 has 14 residues. Germline CDR1 is DFQATT and CDR2 is SNEGSKA (reference sequence). The ends were cut back, 7 bases at V and 1 base at J, with 17 bases in the middle. Here the CDR3 DNA reads TGCAGTGTAGCGACAGGGAGGGGATCCTACGAGCAGTACTTC. Translation gives CSVATGRGSYEQYF.

In the case of this clonotype: Its ends do not fully match the called genes, so a read error is possible. The chain joins TRBV4-2 to TRBJ2-2; 11 bases align to TRBD2. CDR3 length: 16 residues. CDR1 and CDR2 from the germline V gene are LGHNA and YNFKEQ. The chain's CDR3 is CASSYGTSGNTGGLFF. The DNA for the CDR3 is TGTGCCAGCAGCTATGGGACTAGCGGCAACACCGGGGGGCTGTTTTTT.

The chain has TRBV12-3 or TRBV12-4 and TRBJ2-7; TRBD1 agrees at 9 bases. This CDR3 region has 14 residues. The V gene end was trimmed by 5 bases and the J gene end by 4 bases; junction bases not matched to a gene: 6. CDR3 DNA: TGTGCCAGCAGTACGACGACAGGGGGATACGAGCAGTACTTC. This encodes CASSTTTGGYEQYF.